This paragraph covers one TCR beta chain sequence. This clone appeared a single time. Its antigen target is currently unknown. Base qualities are not provided; no much larger clone lies one nucleotide away. This sample is part of a study of cytomegalovirus exposure and HLA in healthy donors (dated by TCRdb to about 2017). General notes on the study: An earlier analysis of fewer than 750 of the donors reported approximately 280 Gb of sequence data and some 110 million unique TCR beta sequences obtained from around 190 million T cells. Around 330 gigabases of sequencing data and 70 million to 95 million unique TCR sequences made up an early release that covered around 640 HLA-typed donors. Of the roughly 400 genotyped donors, around 81% fell in the genetic ancestry cluster associated with self-reported Caucasian donors. The study aimed to test whether cataloging public T cell receptors could reveal signatures of past pathogen exposure. The T cell repertoires of 670 or so subjects were profiled by immunosequencing and related to cytomegalovirus serostatus. A separate validation cohort of approximately 120 different subjects was used in addition to the roughly 700-subject first cohort. High-throughput TCR immunosequencing, statistical association of individual TCRs with disease status, and machine learning were combined to predict cytomegalovirus infection status. In a later analysis, previously published TCR beta repertoires from about 670 donors were re-analyzed and high-resolution HLA genotyping was added so that TCR occurrence patterns could be studied. In the later analysis, no new phenotypic data were used to find candidate immune exposures; instead, reliance was placed on TCR beta sequences and their occurrence across donors. In an earlier analysis of over 550 of the donors, high-throughput TCR beta sequencing was used to judge whether each TCR beta V gene segment behaved as functional or pseudogenic. Donor age, sex, ethnicity and CMV serostatus were compiled together with the repertoire data. In a later genetic analysis, genome-wide SNP genotypes for about three fifths of the 666 donors were used, and that subset was treated as a discovery cohort. Every discovery cohort repertoire had been produced on one sequencing platform. HLA typing included class I and class II loci at four-digit resolution. Typing coverage differed by locus: A, B, C, DRB1 and DQB1 were typed in about 629-640 donors, DQA1 in 522, DPA1 in 600 to 610, and DPB1 in just under 490. About 5 DR-DQ haplotypes were handled as single units for association and clustering, since linkage in the cohort was strong. Among some 410 genotyped donors of the cohort, an average of about 240,000 unique TCR beta nucleotide sequences were sequenced per donor, roughly 20% of them non-productive. Overall study outcomes, separate from this receptor: The study gave a list of about 160 TCR beta chains associated with cytomegalovirus. For the cohort, immune exposure information was limited to CMV serostatus. Sequencing depth was assumed to be roughly uniform across donors in the presence/absence analyses, though that assumption may not hold. About 15 rarely observed V segments, including chromosome 9 orphons, were excluded from the earlier analysis of some 590 of the donors because counts were too low. Correlated functional status among segregating V segments might reflect linkage disequilibrium, but an unknown experimental factor could not be ruled out. In both the original and validation cohorts, the classifier was reported to diagnose cytomegalovirus status with high specificity and sensitivity. A further reported finding was that TCR beta sequences accurately predicted the HLA-A and HLA-B alleles for most subjects in the first cohort. A cluster of highly shared sequence variants was judged likely to represent a technical artifact of the sequencing pipeline. Compared with the roughly 670-donor mean, donors in an Asian-associated ancestry cluster had fewer N-insertions in productive TCRs, according to a later genetic analysis. Specific HLA alleles were associated with 15,000 to 20,000 TCR beta sequences at a false discovery rate of 0.05 in a later analysis. When HLA alleles, especially DR and DQ, strongly co-occurred, attributing TCR associations to individual alleles was difficult. Only TCR beta chains were sequenced in this cohort, and the absence of alpha or paired-chain data limited detectable features. Some IMGT-functional V segments, including TRBV6-2 and TRBV6-3, could not be told apart with the 87-base-pair reads, so those segments were excluded. In a later analysis, several top co-occurrence clusters were reported to appear linked to parvovirus B19, influenza, CMV and Epstein-Barr virus. The authors suggested that the approach could potentially be generalized to other disease states and immunological phenotypes. Because HLA typing was unavailable for some donors at each locus, only the typed subset was used in association tests. V-gene and J-gene trimming of TCR beta chains was associated with a missense DCLRE1C variant in a later genetic analysis, and the association was replicated in an independent cohort. Most CMV-associated TCR beta chains appeared to be HLA-restricted in a later analysis, and the HLA associations seemed to be driven largely by CMV exposure. While some public TCRs were present in many individuals, most TCR sequences turned up only very rarely across donors. In a later analysis, TCR association rates were found to vary across HLA loci, with the most associated TCRs seen for DRB1 alleles and the fewest for HLA-C alleles. Compared with equally common non-associated chains, HLA-associated TCR beta chains in a later analysis were more clonally expanded and had lower generation probabilities. In an earlier analysis of over 550 of the donors, most TCR beta V segments were observed in productive rearrangements about 87% or about 30% of the time, broadly matching IMGT annotations. In vitro tests confirmed that a few of the cytomegalovirus-associated TCR beta chains recognize cytomegalovirus antigens.

From cysteine to phenylalanine, the CDR3 is 14 amino acids long. The DNA shown is the 42-base CDR3, in frame from base 1. The V end gives up 6 bases and the J end 3 bases, leaving 5 bases in the junction not matched to a gene. CDR1 and CDR2 are drawn from the germline V gene: MDHEN, SYDVKM. The cohort consisted of hundreds of healthy bone marrow donors. At the time of sampling, all cohort members were nominally healthy, though unrecorded immune exposures were likely present. The donor tested CMV seronegative, placing the donor among the approximately 400 seronegative members of the cohort. Each donor provided a peripheral blood sample, and peripheral blood mononuclear cells were used for TCR beta sequencing. Genomic DNA extraction from the blood cell samples was performed with the Qiagen DNeasy Blood Extraction Kit. The method was the immunoSEQ multiplex PCR assay. For the multiplex PCR, a mixture combining 60 forward primers for TCR Vbeta segments and 13 reverse primers for TCR Jbeta segments was used. The CDR3 region of rearranged TCR beta genes was amplified from genomic DNA by a multiplex PCR assay. On the Illumina HiSeq System, the amplified TCR beta libraries were sequenced as 87-base-pair reads. On the authors' methods: A later analysis counted tens of millions of unique TCR beta chains across the roughly 700 repertoires, and 10 million to 11 million of these chains were shared by at least two donors. Raw reads were error-corrected and collapsed into unique sequences with a nearest-neighbor algorithm that merged closely related sequences to remove PCR and sequencing errors. CDR3 sequences were aligned to IMGT reference sequences to assign V, D and J gene segments. For a sequence to be retained, at least a six-nucleotide match to both a V gene segment and a J gene segment was required. Rearrangements were classified as productive when the CDR3 lacked stop codons and remained in frame with V and J, and all other rearrangements were classified as non-productive. Following IMGT convention, CDR3 was defined as the stretch from the second conserved V-encoded cysteine up to the conserved J-encoded phenylalanine. The earlier analysis of about 610 of the donors excluded any sequence lacking an unambiguous match to a single V gene segment. In an earlier analysis of more than 500 of the donors, a V segment was called functional when productive rearrangements were above 56.7%, and segregating when the standard deviation between donors exceeded 5%. To diagnose cytomegalovirus status from the catalog of TCR beta chain sequences, a statistical classification framework was built. A later analysis assigned V and J genes by comparing TCR nucleotide sequences with IMGT/GENE-DB human TR gene sequences. The TCRdist pipeline was used in a later analysis to assign CDR3 sequences and most-parsimonious VDJ recombination scenarios. In a later analysis, each TCR beta chain was defined by its CDR3 amino acid sequence together with its V-gene family, and reads lacking a unique V-gene family were excluded. As a way to deal with suspected cross-contamination and a sequencing artifact, a later analysis dropped 500 to 700 nucleotide sequences that were highly shared and had low generation probability. For each public chain, a later analysis derived a clonal expansion index from normalized ranks of inferred template counts within each repertoire. Generation probabilities in a later analysis came from a VDJ recombination model fitted to out-of-frame rearrangements, and those results were checked against IGoR. A later analysis scored TCR-TCR, TCR-HLA and TCR-CMV co-occurrence with hypergeometric tests, applying a repertoire-size bias correction to TCR pairs. To estimate false discovery rates, a later analysis permuted the HLA or CMV assignments 20 times. A later analysis grouped co-occurring TCRs with DBSCAN, adding TCRdist sequence similarity when clustering within HLA-allele-positive subsets. Repertoires with fewer than 30,000 or more than 120,000 public chains, plus five repertoires with anomalous nucleotide sharing, were excluded from co-occurrence clustering. TCRdb stores this immuneACCESS table with in-frame sequences only. Part of the clones is absent; in the studies checked, under half of the shortfall reflects unresolved V genes, and no reason is known for the rest. That table gives V, J and clone size, and the DNA gave D and trimming. This sample has approximately 140,000 clones in its table, and approximately 84% of those were observed once. The ten largest account for 1.9% of the sample.

The specimen sequenced was PBMCs. The chain employs TRBV28 and TRBJ1-2, with 9 bases aligning to TRBD1. This TCR was recovered from a woman in her 40s in good health and CMV-seronegative. The bases read TGTGCCAGCAGAACTTGGACAGGGGACTATGGCTACACCTTC. Its protein reads: CASRTWTGDYGYTF.